The present T cell receptor (beta chain) was sequenced within a study of cytomegalovirus exposure and HLA in healthy donors. Whole-study findings and limits: In a later analysis, HLA-associated TCR beta chains were more clonally expanded than equally common others. Presence/absence results assume similar sequencing depth per donor, which may not hold.

Amplification used 60 Vbeta primers and 13 Jbeta primers. The data were produced by immunoSEQ multiplex PCR, yet TCRdb's version contains in-frame clones alone and is incomplete. This table holds 150,000 to 200,000 clones, roughly three quarters found once. Each donor was healthy, and each was a bone marrow donor. With regard to this clone: Its antigen remains unidentified.

The receptor was derived from a woman in her forties or fifties in good health and CMV-seronegative. Sequenced sample: PBMCs.

The CDR3 bases are TGTGCCAGCTCACCACCGGGACAAGGTCCCTACGAGCAGTACTTC. It specifies CASSPPGQGPYEQYF. This chain uses TRBV18 with TRBJ2-7, with D perhaps matching TRBD1 (6 bases). V dropped 0 bases and J dropped 2 bases, with 11 bases sitting between them. Germline values: CDR1 KGHSH, CDR2 LQKENI. The CDR3 sequence is 15 residues long.